This T cell receptor (beta chain) is drawn from a study of cytotoxic CD8 clonotypes in ibrutinib-treated CLL. Broader study findings: Sample timing was unmatched between remission and later-progressing patients; lymph nodes unstudied.

Using immunoSEQ multiplex PCR, the repertoire was profiled, and TCRdb retains in-frame clones only, with some absent. The sample lists hundreds of thousands of clones, 60% to 80% seen once, with around 6.5% in the top ten. Germline CDR1 SQVTM, CDR2 ANQGSEA. Between the trimmed V and J ends, which lost 4 bases and 0 bases, there was a span of 13 bases. The CDR3 extends over 16 amino acids. Concerning this clone: Its target is not known.

The material was PBMCs, obtained after 36 months of ibrutinib treatment. The chain carries TRBV29-1 and TRBJ2-6; D is unclear. The TCR comes from a human donor with chronic lymphocytic leukemia. The CDR3 sequence is CSVGVRSNSGANVLTF. The CDR3 nucleotides read TGCAGCGTTGGGGTCAGATCAAACTCTGGGGCCAACGTCCTGACTTTC. Using reference TRBV29-1 and TRBJ2-6 for the parts outside the CDR3, the full variable domain is SAVISQKPSRDICQRGTSLTIQCQVDSQVTMMFWYRQQPGQSLTLIATANQGSEATYESGFVIDKFPISRPNLTFSTLTVSNMSPEDSSIYLCSVGVRSNSGANVLTFGAGSRLTVL.